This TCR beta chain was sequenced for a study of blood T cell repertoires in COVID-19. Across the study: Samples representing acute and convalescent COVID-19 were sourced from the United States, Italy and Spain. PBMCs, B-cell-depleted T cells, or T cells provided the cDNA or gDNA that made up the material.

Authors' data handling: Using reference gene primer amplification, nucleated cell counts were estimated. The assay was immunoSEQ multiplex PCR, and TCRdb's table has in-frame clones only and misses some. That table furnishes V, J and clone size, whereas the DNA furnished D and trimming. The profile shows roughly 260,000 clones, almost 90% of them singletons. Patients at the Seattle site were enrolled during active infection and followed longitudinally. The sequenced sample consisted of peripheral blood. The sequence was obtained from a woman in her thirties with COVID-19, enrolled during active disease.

As DNA, the CDR3 is TGCGCCAGCAGCTTGTTGGAGGGCACTGAAGCTTTCTTT. Its translation is CASSLLEGTEAFF. The V gene is TRBV5-1, the J gene TRBJ1-1, with D hard to call. The CDR3 covers 13 residues. Germline CDR1 is SGHRS and CDR2 is YFSETQ. V was trimmed by 1 base and J by 4 bases, leaving 8 bases between them.